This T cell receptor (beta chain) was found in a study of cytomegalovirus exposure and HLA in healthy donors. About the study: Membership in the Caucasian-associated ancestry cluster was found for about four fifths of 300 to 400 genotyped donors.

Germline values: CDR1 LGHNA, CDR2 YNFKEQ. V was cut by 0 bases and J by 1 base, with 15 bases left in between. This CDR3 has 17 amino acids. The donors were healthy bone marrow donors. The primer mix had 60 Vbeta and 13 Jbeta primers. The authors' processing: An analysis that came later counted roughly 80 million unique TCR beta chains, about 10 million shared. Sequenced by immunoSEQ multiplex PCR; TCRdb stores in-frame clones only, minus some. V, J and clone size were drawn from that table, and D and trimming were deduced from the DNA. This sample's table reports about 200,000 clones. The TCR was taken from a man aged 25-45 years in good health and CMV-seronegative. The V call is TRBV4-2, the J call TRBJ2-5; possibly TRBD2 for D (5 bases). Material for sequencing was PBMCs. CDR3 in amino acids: CASSQDAARASQETQYF. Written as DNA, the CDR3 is TGTGCCAGCAGCCAAGATGCGGCGCGGGCGAGCCAAGAGACCCAGTACTTC.